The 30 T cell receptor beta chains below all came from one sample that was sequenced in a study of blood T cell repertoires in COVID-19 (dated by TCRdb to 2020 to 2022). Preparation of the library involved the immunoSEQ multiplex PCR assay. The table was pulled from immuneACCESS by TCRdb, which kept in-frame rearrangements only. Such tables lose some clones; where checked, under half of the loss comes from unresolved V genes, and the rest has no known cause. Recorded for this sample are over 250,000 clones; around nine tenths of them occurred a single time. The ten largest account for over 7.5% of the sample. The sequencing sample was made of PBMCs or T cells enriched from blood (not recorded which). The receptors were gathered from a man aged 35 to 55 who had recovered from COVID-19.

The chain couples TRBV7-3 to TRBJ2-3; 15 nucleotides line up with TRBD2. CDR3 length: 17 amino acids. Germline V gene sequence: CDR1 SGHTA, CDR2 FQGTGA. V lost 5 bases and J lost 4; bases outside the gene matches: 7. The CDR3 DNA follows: TGTGCCAGCAGCCTTACGGGACTAGCGGGAGGTTCAGATACGCAGTATTTT. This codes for CASSLTGLAGGSDTQYF.

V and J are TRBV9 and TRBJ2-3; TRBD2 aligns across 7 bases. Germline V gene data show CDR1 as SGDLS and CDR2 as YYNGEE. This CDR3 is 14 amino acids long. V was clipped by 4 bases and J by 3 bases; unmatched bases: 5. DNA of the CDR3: TGTGCCAGCAGCCCCTGGGGACTAACAGATACGCAGTATTTT. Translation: CASSPWGLTDTQYF.

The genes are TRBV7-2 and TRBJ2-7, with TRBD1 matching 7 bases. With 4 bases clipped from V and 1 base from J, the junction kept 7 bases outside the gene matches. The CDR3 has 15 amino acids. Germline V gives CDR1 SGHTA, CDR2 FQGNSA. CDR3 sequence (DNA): TGTGCCAGCAGCTGGACAGGTCCTCTTTCCTACGAGCAGTACTTC. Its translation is CASSWTGPLSYEQYF. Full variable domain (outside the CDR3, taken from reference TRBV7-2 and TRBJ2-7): GAGVSQSPSNKVTEKGKDVELRCDPISGHTALYWYRQSLGQGLEFLIYFQGNSAPDKSGLPSDRFSAERTGGSVSTLTIQRTQQEDSAVYLCASSWTGPLSYEQYFGPGTRLTVT.

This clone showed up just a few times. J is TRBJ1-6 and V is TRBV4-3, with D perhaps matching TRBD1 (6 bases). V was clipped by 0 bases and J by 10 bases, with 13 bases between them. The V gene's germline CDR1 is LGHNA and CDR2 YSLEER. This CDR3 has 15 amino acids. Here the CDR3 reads CASSQEAGAHSPLHF. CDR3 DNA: TGCGCCAGCAGCCAAGAAGCGGGGGCTCACTCACCCCTCCACTTT.

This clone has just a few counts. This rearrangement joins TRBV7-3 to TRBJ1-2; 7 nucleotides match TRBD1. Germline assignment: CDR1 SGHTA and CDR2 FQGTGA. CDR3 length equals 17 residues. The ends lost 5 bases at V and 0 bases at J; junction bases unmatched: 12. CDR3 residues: CASSPTGGTGANYGYTF. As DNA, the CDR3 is TGTGCCAGCAGCCCAACTGGGGGAACAGGGGCTAACTATGGCTACACCTTC.

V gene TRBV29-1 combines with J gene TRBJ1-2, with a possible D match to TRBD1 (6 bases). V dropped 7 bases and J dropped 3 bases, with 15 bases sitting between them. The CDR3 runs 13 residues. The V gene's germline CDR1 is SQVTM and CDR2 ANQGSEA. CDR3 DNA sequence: TGCAGCGCCATACAGGGTTATGACTATGGCTACACCTTC. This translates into CSAIQGYDYGYTF.

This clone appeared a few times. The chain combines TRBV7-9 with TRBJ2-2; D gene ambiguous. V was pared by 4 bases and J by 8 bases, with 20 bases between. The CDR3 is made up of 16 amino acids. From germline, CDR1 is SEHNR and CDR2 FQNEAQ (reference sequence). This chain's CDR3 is CASSSSENSKDGELFF. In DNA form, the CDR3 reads TGTGCCAGCAGCTCTTCCGAGAACTCAAAAGATGGGGAGCTGTTTTTT. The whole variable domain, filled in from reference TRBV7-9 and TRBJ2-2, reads DTGVSQNPRHKITKRGQNVTFRCDPISEHNRLYWYRQTLGQGPEFLTYFQNEAQLEKSRLLSDRFSAERPKGSFSTLEIQRTEQGDSAMYLCASSSSENSKDGELFFGEGSRLTVL.

CDR3 sequence: CASRPGGGAPDTQYF. CDR3 DNA sequence: TGTGCCAGCAGACCCGGCGGGGGGGCTCCAGATACGCAGTATTTT. The gene calls are TRBV6-5 and TRBJ2-3, with 9 bases matching TRBD2. Germline V gives CDR1 MNHEY, CDR2 SVGAGI. Trimming removed 6 bases from V and 4 bases from J; junction bases left unmatched: 8. The CDR3 is 15 residues long.

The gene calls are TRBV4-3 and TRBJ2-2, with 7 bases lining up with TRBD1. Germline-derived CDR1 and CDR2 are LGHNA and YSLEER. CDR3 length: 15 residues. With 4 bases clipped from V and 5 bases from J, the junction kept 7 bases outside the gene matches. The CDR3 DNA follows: TGCGCCAGCAGCCTCGGCACAGGGGAGACCGGGGAGCTGTTTTTT. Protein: CASSLGTGETGELFF.

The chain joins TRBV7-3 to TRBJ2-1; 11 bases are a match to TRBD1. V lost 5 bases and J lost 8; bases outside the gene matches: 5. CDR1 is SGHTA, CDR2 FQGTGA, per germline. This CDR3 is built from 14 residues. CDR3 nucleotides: TGTGCCAGCAGCACCGGGACAGGGGGACATGAGCAGTTCTTC. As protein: CASSTGTGGHEQFF. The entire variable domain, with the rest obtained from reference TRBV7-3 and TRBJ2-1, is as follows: GAGVSQTPSNKVTEKGKYVELRCDPISGHTALYWYRQSLGQGPEFLIYFQGTGAADDSGLPNDRFFAVRPEGSVSTLKIQRTERGDSAVYLCASSTGTGGHEQFFGPGTRLTVL.

CDR3 nucleotides: TGTGCCATCAGTCTACGGACAGGGGACACAGATACGCAGTATTTT. Residues: CAISLRTGDTDTQYF. The chain employs TRBV10-3 and TRBJ2-3, with 9 bases identical to TRBD1. CDR1 ENHRY and CDR2 SYGVKD come from the germline V gene. The CDR3 runs 15 residues. The ends lost 5 bases at V and 2 bases at J; junction bases unmatched: 5.

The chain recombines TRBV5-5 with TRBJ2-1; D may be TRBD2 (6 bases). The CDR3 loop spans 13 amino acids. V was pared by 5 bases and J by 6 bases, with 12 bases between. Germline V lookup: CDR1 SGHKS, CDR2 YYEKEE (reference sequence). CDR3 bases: TGTGCCAGCAGGAGACTAGATATCAATGAGCAGTTCTTC. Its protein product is CASRRLDINEQFF.

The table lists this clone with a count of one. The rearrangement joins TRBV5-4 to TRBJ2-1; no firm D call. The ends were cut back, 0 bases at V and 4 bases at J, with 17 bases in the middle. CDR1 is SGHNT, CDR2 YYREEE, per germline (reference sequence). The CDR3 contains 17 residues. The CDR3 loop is CASSLATYLAVYNEQFF. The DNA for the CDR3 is TGTGCCAGCAGCTTGGCCACCTACTTGGCGGTTTACAATGAGCAGTTCTTC.

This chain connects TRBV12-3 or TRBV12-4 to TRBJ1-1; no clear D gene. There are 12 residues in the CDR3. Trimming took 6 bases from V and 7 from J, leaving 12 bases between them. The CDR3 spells CASRLMGLEAFF. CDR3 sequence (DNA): TGTGCCAGCAGATTGATGGGCCTTGAAGCTTTCTTT.

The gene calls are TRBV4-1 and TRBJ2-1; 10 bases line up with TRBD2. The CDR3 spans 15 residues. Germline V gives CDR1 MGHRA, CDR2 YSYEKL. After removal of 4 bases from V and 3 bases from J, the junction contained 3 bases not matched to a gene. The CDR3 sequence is CASSPSSGGYNEQFF. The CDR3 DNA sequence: TGCGCCAGCAGCCCCTCTAGCGGGGGCTACAATGAGCAGTTCTTC.

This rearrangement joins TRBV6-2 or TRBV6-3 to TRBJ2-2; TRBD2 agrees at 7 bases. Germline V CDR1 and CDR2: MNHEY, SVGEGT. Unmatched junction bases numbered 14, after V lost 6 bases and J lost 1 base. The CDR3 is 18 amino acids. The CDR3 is CASSYTPRPGGNTGELFF. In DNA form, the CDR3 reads TGTGCCAGCAGCTATACCCCGAGACCGGGGGGGAACACCGGGGAGCTGTTTTTT.

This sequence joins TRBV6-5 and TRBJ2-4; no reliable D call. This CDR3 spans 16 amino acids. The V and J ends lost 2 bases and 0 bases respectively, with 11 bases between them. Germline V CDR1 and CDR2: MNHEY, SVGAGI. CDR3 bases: TGTGCCAGCAGTTACGCCCAGTCCTTAGCCAAAAACATTCAGTACTTC. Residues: CASSYAQSLAKNIQYF.

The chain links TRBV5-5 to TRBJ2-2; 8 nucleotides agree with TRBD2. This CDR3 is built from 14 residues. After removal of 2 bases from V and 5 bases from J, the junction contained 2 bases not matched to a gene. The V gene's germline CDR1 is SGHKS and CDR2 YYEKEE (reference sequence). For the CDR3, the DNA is TGTGCCAGCAGCTTTCGGGAGGGAACCGGGGAGCTGTTTTTT. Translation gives CASSFREGTGELFF.

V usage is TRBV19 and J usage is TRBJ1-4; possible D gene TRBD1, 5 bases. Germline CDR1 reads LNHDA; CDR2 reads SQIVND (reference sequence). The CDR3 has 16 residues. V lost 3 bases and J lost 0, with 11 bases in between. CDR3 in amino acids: CASSMGGTATNEKLFF. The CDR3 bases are TGTGCCAGTAGTATGGGGGGAACAGCAACTAATGAAAAACTGTTTTTT.

The CDR3: CASSTPHRGRYEQYF. In DNA, the CDR3 is TGTGCCAGTAGTACGCCCCACAGGGGACGGTACGAGCAGTACTTC. The rearrangement links TRBV19 to TRBJ2-7; the match to TRBD1 covers 7 bases. Germline V gives CDR1 LNHDA, CDR2 SQIVND (reference sequence). The CDR3 runs 15 residues. The V gene end was trimmed by 4 bases and the J gene end by 4 bases; junction bases not matched to a gene: 10.

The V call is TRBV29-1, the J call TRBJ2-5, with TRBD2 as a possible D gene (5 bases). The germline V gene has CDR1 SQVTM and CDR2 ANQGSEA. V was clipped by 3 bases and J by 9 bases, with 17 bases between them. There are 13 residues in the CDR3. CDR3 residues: CSVDGAGDLAQYF. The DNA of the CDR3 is TGCAGCGTTGATGGCGCGGGCGACTTGGCCCAGTACTTC.

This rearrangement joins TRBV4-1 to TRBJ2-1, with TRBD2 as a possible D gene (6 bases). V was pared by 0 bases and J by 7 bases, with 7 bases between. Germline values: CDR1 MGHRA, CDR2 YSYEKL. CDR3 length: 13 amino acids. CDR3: CASSQDRENEQFF. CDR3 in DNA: TGCGCCAGCAGCCAAGATCGGGAGAATGAGCAGTTCTTC.

The CDR3 sequence is CASSKGLAAHEQYF. The CDR3 coding sequence is TGTGCCAGTAGTAAGGGTTTAGCGGCTCACGAGCAGTACTTC. This chain connects TRBV19 to TRBJ2-7; TRBD2 is a possible D gene (6 bases). This CDR3 region has 14 residues. Germline-derived CDR1 and CDR2 are LNHDA and SQIVND (reference sequence). V gave up 4 bases and J gave up 5 bases, with 15 bases separating them.

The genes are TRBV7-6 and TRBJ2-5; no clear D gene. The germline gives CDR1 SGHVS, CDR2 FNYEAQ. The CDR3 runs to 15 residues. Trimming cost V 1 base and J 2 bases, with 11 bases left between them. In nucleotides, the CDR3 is TGTGCCAGCAGCTTAGGCGGCCAGAGACAAGAGACCCAGTACTTC. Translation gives CASSLGGQRQETQYF.

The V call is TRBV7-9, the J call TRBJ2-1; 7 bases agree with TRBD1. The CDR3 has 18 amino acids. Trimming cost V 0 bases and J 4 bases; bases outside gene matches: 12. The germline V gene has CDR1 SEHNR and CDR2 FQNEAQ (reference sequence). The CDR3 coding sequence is TGTGCCAGCAGCTTAGCGAGAAGTGGGACAGCTTTATACAATGAGCAGTTCTTC. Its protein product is CASSLARSGTALYNEQFF.

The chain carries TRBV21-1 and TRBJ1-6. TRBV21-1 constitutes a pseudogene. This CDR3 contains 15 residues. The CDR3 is CASSKASSYNSPLHF. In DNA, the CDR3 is TGTGCCAGCAGCAAAGCGAGCTCCTATAATTCACCCCTCCACTTT.

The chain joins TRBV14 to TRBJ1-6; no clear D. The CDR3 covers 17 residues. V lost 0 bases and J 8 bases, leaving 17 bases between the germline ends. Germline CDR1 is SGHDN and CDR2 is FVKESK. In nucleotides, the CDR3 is TGTGCCAGCAGCCAAGATCAACGGGTCAGCTCCTATTCACCCCTCCACTTT. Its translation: CASSQDQRVSSYSPLHF.

In DNA form, the CDR3 reads TGCAGCGTTGGTGGAGGGGGCGCTTCTTCTGAAGCTTTCTTT. Translated, it gives CSVGGGGASSEAFF. V is TRBV29-1 and J is TRBJ1-1; the match to TRBD1 covers 7 bases. Per germline, CDR1 SQVTM and CDR2 ANQGSEA. The CDR3 extends over 14 amino acids. The trim removed 4 bases at V and 6 bases at J, leaving 11 bases unmatched.

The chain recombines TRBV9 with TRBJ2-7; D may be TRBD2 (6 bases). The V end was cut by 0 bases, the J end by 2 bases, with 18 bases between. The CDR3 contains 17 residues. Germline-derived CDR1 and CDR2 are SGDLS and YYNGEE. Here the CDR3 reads CASSVGFRSGATYEQYF. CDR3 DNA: TGTGCCAGCAGCGTAGGCTTTCGTAGCGGTGCTACCTACGAGCAGTACTTC.

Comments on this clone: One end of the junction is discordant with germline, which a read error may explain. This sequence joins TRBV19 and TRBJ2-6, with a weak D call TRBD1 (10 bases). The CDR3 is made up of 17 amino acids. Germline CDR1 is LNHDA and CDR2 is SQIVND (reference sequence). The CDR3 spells CARSPGGGGDRGYVLTF. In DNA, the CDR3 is TGCGCCCGTAGCCCCGGGGGCGGGGGGGACAGGGGATACGTCCTGACTTTC.